The T cell receptor (beta chain) described here comes from a study of patients and donors after allogeneic stem cell transplantation (dated by TCRdb to the early 2020s). This clonotype was observed a few times. No antigen is known for it. No base qualities exist here, and no much larger clone lies one base off it. The germline V gene supplies CDR1 MGHDK and CDR2 SYGVNS. Germline trimming amounts to 4 bases on V and 3 bases on J, with 7 as the count of junction bases outside the gene matches. From the cysteine through the phenylalanine, the CDR3 covers 16 amino acids. Only the CDR3 portion is preserved as DNA: 48 bases, with reading frame beginning at the first base. The library was generated by RT-PCR. Data came from a NextSeq 550. TCRdb reran the public reads through fastp at Q25 and MiXCR, keeping productive beta chains. When rows share a CDR3 protein, they turn into one entry using the most common DNA and genes. Recorded for this sample are 410,000 or so distinct CDR3 sequences; around 16% of them occurred a single time. Around 6.8% of the sample is in the top ten clones.

The receptor chain draws on TRBV25-1 and TRBJ1-1, with 11 bases in between that match TRBD1. The receptor was isolated from a human donor who was either an allogeneic HSCT recipient or a stem cell or donor lymphocyte infusion donor (not recorded which). It is not recorded whose cells these are; they may come from a transplant donor. Sequencing input: blood, either unsorted or a sorted T cell fraction (not recorded which). For the CDR3, the sequence is CASSANLGQGDTEAFF. The nucleotides are TGTGCCAGCAGTGCCAACCTGGGACAGGGGGACACTGAAGCTTTCTTT. The full variable domain, completed from the reference TRBV25-1 and TRBJ1-1 proteins outside the CDR3, reads EADIYQTPRYLVIGTGKKITLECSQTMGHDKMYWYQQDPGMELHLIHYSYGVNSTEKGDLSSESTVSRIRTEHFPLTLESARPSHTSQYLCASSANLGQGDTEAFFGQGTRLTVV.